Below, one T cell receptor (beta chain) is given with its context. With 11 bases clipped from V and 3 bases from J, the junction kept 11 bases outside the gene matches. Germline CDR1 MNHEY, CDR2 SVGAGI. There are 14 residues in the CDR3. The sample originates from a study of cytomegalovirus exposure and HLA in healthy donors. The data were produced by immunoSEQ multiplex PCR, yet TCRdb's version contains in-frame clones alone and is incomplete. The sample lists 100,000 to 150,000 clones; about 96% were seen once. This clonotype was sampled from a young man in good health and CMV-seronegative. The chain is built from TRBV6-5 and TRBJ2-7, with 9 bases aligning to TRBD2. Sequencing was done on a sample of PBMCs. This CDR3 is CAAATSGRLYEQYF. CDR3 DNA: TGTGCCGCCGCGACCAGCGGGAGGCTCTACGAGCAGTACTTC.